This T cell receptor (beta chain) was recovered during a study of T-cell reconstitution after alpha-beta-depleted transplantation in children. Molecular barcoding with unique molecular identifiers was used for the TCRbeta library. TCRdb reprocessed the PCR reads with MiXCR, giving one entry per CDR3 protein. The data show 500,000 or so distinct CDR3 sequences, about 31% seen once. The ends were cut back, 1 base at V and 4 bases at J, with 20 bases in the middle. The CDR3 has 17 amino acids. In germline, CDR1 is SGHRS, CDR2 YFSETQ. The sequence was obtained from a human donor who donated a stem cell graft to a child with aplastic anemia. The sequencing used PBMCs from the stem cell graft donor, collected from the stem cell graft. The chain couples TRBV5-1 to TRBJ2-5, with D tentatively TRBD1 or TRBD2 (5 bases each). CDR3 nucleotides: TGCGCCAGCAGCTTGACCCCGACAGCTGGGAGTGTAGAGACCCAGTACTTC. Amino acid sequence: CASSLTPTAGSVETQYF.